Listed below are T cell receptor beta chains from one sample, sequenced in a study of blood T cell repertoires in COVID-19. The protocol was immunoSEQ multiplex PCR, while the TCRdb copy is restricted to in-frame clones and leaves out a portion. Among 350,000 to 450,000 clones listed, approximately 86% were seen once. Sequenced material: peripheral blood. The receptors stem from a woman in her fifties or sixties with COVID-19, enrolled during active disease. Both conserved end residues are part of each CDR3. The order of the fields is CDR3 length, D gene, V gene, clone size, J gene, CDR3 DNA, CDR3 protein. A D gene is named only where the DNA matches it firmly. Clone size is not always given. Where it is, it says once, few, many or a class for expanded clones.

length: 14
D: TRBD1
V: TRBV5-4
size: many
J: TRBJ2-5
DNA: TGTGCCAGCAGCTTGCAGGGGGCGGGGGAGACCCAGTACTTC
CDR3: CASSLQGAGETQYF

length: 16
D: .
V: TRBV10-2
size: .
J: TRBJ2-3
DNA: TGCGCCAGCAGTGAGGGGACTCCCAGGTTTTCGGATACGCAGTATTTT
CDR3: CASSEGTPRFSDTQYF

length: 11
D: .
V: TRBV9
size: once
J: TRBJ1-4
DNA: TGTGCCAGCCGGGGGTCTGGAAAACTGTTTTTT
CDR3: CASRGSGKLFF

length: 15
D: .
V: TRBV27
size: .
J: TRBJ1-4
DNA: TGTGCCAGCAGTTTTATCCACACAACTAATGAAAAACTGTTTTTT
CDR3: CASSFIHTTNEKLFF

length: 18
D: TRBD1
V: TRBV12-5
size: .
J: TRBJ1-2
DNA: TGTGCTAGTGGTTTGGTCCAGGGACAGGGCGCAGGGAACTATGGCTACACCTTC
CDR3: CASGLVQGQGAGNYGYTF

length: 20
D: TRBD1
V: TRBV4-1
size: .
J: TRBJ1-6
DNA: TGCGCCAGCAGCCGGATCACTACAGGGGCCGCGATCGAAAGCAATTCACCCCTCCACTTT
CDR3: CASSRITTGAAIESNSPLHF

length: 15
D: .
V: TRBV19
size: .
J: TRBJ1-2
DNA: TGTGCCAGTAGTAAGACGGGGGAAGCTAACTATGGCTACACCTTC
CDR3: CASSKTGEANYGYTF

length: 14
D: .
V: TRBV29-1
size: .
J: TRBJ1-4
DNA: TGCAGCGTTCAAGGGGCTGGTATTAATGAAAAACTGTTTTTT
CDR3: CSVQGAGINEKLFF

length: 17
D: TRBD1
V: TRBV4-1
size: .
J: TRBJ1-2
DNA: TGCGCCAGCAGCCCGACCGGGACAGGGGTTACGCTCGATGGCTACACCTTC
CDR3: CASSPTGTGVTLDGYTF

length: 14
D: .
V: TRBV5-1
size: .
J: TRBJ1-4
DNA: TGCGCCAGCAGCGGAGGTAAGAAGGATGAAAAACTGTTTTTT
CDR3: CASSGGKKDEKLFF